This entry describes one T cell receptor beta chain. V was cut by 6 bases and J by 5 bases, with 14 bases left in between. The CDR3 loop spans 14 amino acids. The germline V gene encodes CDR1 MNHNY and CDR2 SVGAGI (reference sequence). These data come from a study of blood T cell repertoires in COVID-19. On the study more broadly: The United States, Italy and Spain supplied acute and convalescent COVID-19 samples. The analysed material was cDNA or gDNA that came from T cells, B-cell-depleted T cells, or PBMCs.

Methods used by the authors: Nucleated cell number was recorded as an estimate derived from reference gene primer amplification. Method: immunoSEQ multiplex PCR; TCRdb's copy keeps in-frame clones and lacks some. D and trimming come from the DNA, and the V and J calls and clone size come from that table. Of around 13,000 clones in the sample, about 86% were seen once. Source material: peripheral blood. The clonotype comes from an elderly man with acute or convalescent COVID-19. V gene TRBV6-6 combines with J gene TRBJ1-5; D uncertain. Here the CDR3 reads CASRTYSGDQPQHF. CDR3 nucleotides: TGTGCCAGCAGAACCTACAGTGGTGATCAGCCCCAGCATTTT.